These 29 T cell receptor beta chains came from one sample sequenced in a study of glioma-infiltrating T cells. TCR alpha and beta CDR3 regions were amplified from RNA using iRepertoire nested multiplex PCR. TCRdb reanalysed the multiplex PCR reads using MiXCR and keeps one entry per CDR3 protein. The data contain 400,000 or so distinct CDR3 sequences, less than 50% of them singletons. Material for sequencing was glioma tissue, nonneoplastic brain tissue, or PBMCs (not recorded which). Source of these receptors: a human donor with low-grade glioma or glioblastoma, undergoing nonglioma brain surgery, or in good health (not recorded which).

This chain uses TRBV4-1 with TRBJ2-5; the match to TRBD1 covers 9 bases. Germline assignment: CDR1 MGHRA and CDR2 YSYEKL. J was trimmed by 1 base and V by 1 base; bases with no gene match: 7. The CDR3 loop spans 17 amino acids. The CDR3 here is CASSQGGTGTIQETQYF. In nucleotides, the CDR3 is TGCGCCAGCAGCCAAGGGGGGACAGGGACTATCCAAGAGACCCAGTACTTC.

This clonotype was picked up many times. The V and J genes are TRBV20-1 and TRBJ2-7; 9 positions match TRBD2. Trimming removed 3 bases from V and 2 bases from J; junction bases left unmatched: 2. Germline loops: CDR1 DFQATT, CDR2 SNEGSKA (reference sequence). This CDR3 contains 13 residues. The CDR3 DNA follows: TGCAGTGCTAGCCTAGCGGGGACCTACGAGCAGTACTTC. It yields the protein CSASLAGTYEQYF.

V usage is TRBV6-2 or TRBV6-3 and J usage is TRBJ1-1; D is undetermined. Germline assignment: CDR1 MNHEY and CDR2 SVGEGT. V gave up 5 bases and J gave up 8 bases, with 18 bases separating them. The CDR3 extends over 14 amino acids. CDR3 loop: CASSSLKGGLEAFF. The CDR3 region has the DNA TGTGCCAGCAGTAGCCTCAAGGGAGGCCTAGAAGCTTTCTTT.

The rearrangement joins TRBV12-3 or TRBV12-4 to TRBJ2-1, with 8 bases that match TRBD2. Trimming removed 3 bases from V and 5 bases from J; junction bases left unmatched: 3. CDR3 size: 14 residues. CDR3 residues: CASSFPGLDNEQFF. CDR3 sequence (DNA): TGTGCCAGCAGTTTTCCGGGACTAGACAATGAGCAGTTCTTC.

This clonotype was picked up a small number of times. The chain is built from TRBV3-1 and TRBJ2-2; D gene uncertain. The CDR3 loop spans 13 amino acids. Germline V gene sequence: CDR1 LGHDT, CDR2 YNNKEL (reference sequence). Between the trimmed V and J ends, which lost 3 bases and 7 bases, there was a span of 9 bases. As DNA, the CDR3 is TGTGCCAGCAGCCATACTGTCGTCGGGGAGCTGTTTTTT. Encoded protein: CASSHTVVGELFF.

V is TRBV11-2 and J is TRBJ2-3; D is ambiguous. V dropped 3 bases and J dropped 4 bases, with 5 bases sitting between them. Per the germline V gene, CDR1 is SGHAT and CDR2 is FQNNGV. CDR3 length equals 12 residues. The chain's CDR3 is CASSFAADTQYF. Written as DNA, the CDR3 is TGTGCCAGCAGCTTTGCAGCAGATACGCAGTATTTT.

The V call is TRBV7-2, the J call TRBJ2-3, with D possibly TRBD2 on 6 matching bases. V lost 3 bases and J lost 0, with 10 bases in between. The CDR3 contains 15 residues. Germline V gene data show CDR1 as SGHTA and CDR2 as FQGNSA. The CDR3 nucleotides read TGTGCCAGCAGCTTTGTAGCGGCTAGCACAGATACGCAGTATTTT. Translation gives CASSFVAASTDTQYF.

For this clonotype: A much larger clone differs from this one at a single base, so this may be a read error. This chain connects TRBV28 to TRBJ1-2, with a tentative D call TRBD1 (6 bases). Germline CDR1 reads MDHEN; CDR2 reads SYDVKM. Trimming left V 8 bases short and J 7 bases short, with 20 bases between. This CDR3 is built from 14 residues. CDR3 in amino acids: CASDLRGEGFGYTF. The CDR3 DNA reads TGTGCCAGCGATTTGAGGGGGGAAGGCTTTGGCTACACCTTC.

The J gene is TRBJ2-7, the V gene TRBV20-1; D gene unclear. There are 13 residues in the CDR3. With 5 bases removed from V and 2 bases from J, the gap between germline ends came to 13 bases. Germline V gene sequence: CDR1 DFQATT, CDR2 SNEGSKA (reference sequence). CDR3 DNA: TGCAGTGCTCCAGACGAACGGACCTACGAGCAGTACTTC. Translation: CSAPDERTYEQYF.

Concerning this clonotype: This may arise from a read error, as a much more abundant clone is one base away. The rearrangement joins TRBV6-1 to TRBJ2-5; no clear D gene. Germline values: CDR1 MNHNS, CDR2 SASEGT. The CDR3 runs to 11 residues. The CDR3 loop reads CAGSLIGTQYF. In nucleotides, the CDR3 is TGTGCCGGCAGTTTAATCGGGACCCAGTACTTC.

This clonotype is a singleton in its sample. The rearrangement joins TRBV4-2 to TRBJ2-2; no clear D gene. Germline CDR1 reads LGHNA; CDR2 reads YNFKEQ. There are 15 residues in the CDR3. V was shortened by 5 bases and J by 4 bases, with 14 bases between the two germline ends. In DNA, the CDR3 is TGTGCCAGCAGCTTCAGGTTTTTTAGCACCGGGGAGCTGTTTTTT. Protein product: CASSFRFFSTGELFF.

This clonotype was picked up a small number of times. V gene TRBV6-1 combines with J gene TRBJ2-3; 12 nucleotides agree with TRBD1. Germline trimming cut 6 bases from V and 3 bases from J; bases unmatched to any gene: 19. From germline, CDR1 is MNHNS and CDR2 SASEGT. The length of the CDR3 is 20 residues. The CDR3 loop is CASSPQPGQGAGEYTDTQYF. The CDR3 DNA sequence: TGTGCCAGCAGCCCACAGCCGGGACAGGGGGCAGGGGAATATACAGATACGCAGTATTTT.

For this clonotype: A much larger clonotype is one base distant, so this may be a read error. Because the CDR3's place on the DNA is in doubt, the DNA is left out and the CDR3 is given as listed by TCRdb. The J gene is TRBJ2-3, the V gene TRBV20-1; the D segment call TRBD1 is taken from the table without a DNA check. Ends included, the CDR3 has 14 residues. The germline V gene has CDR1 DFQATT and CDR2 SNEGSKA (reference sequence). This CDR3 reads CSAAVGQGTDTQCF.

The chain uses TRBV7-2 and TRBJ1-6; D possibly corresponds to TRBD1 (5 bases). The CDR3 totals 14 residues. Germline lookup yields CDR1 SGHTA and CDR2 FQGNSA. Trimming stripped 5 bases from V and 10 bases from J, with 15 bases between. As DNA, the CDR3 is TGTGCCAGCAGCCAGACCCAGGCAGGGTCACCCCTCCACTTT. It encodes CASSQTQAGSPLHF.

This clonotype was picked up a small number of times. This sequence joins TRBV3-1 and TRBJ1-1; D remains unclear. V was clipped by 4 bases and J by 11 bases, with 17 bases between them. CDR3 size: 13 residues. Germline V gives CDR1 LGHDT, CDR2 YNNKEL (reference sequence). The CDR3 region is CASSLDSGSEAFF. Here the CDR3 DNA reads TGTGCCAGCAGCCTCGATTCGGGAAGTGAGGCTTTCTTT.

The V and J genes are TRBV9 and TRBJ2-7; D is unclear. V shed 4 bases and J shed 0 bases, with 11 bases lying between them. The CDR3 has 14 amino acids. Per the germline V gene, CDR1 is SGDLS and CDR2 is YYNGEE. The CDR3 loop is CASSPGITSYEQYF. For the CDR3, the DNA is TGTGCCAGCAGCCCCGGTATAACCTCCTACGAGCAGTACTTC.

This clonotype has more than one count but fewer than ten. This chain connects TRBV19 to TRBJ2-2; D remains unclear. Trimming pared 6 bases from V and 5 bases from J, leaving 10 bases between. Germline assignment: CDR1 LNHDA and CDR2 SQIVND (reference sequence). CDR3 size: 13 residues. The CDR3 DNA is TGTGCCAGTAGCATCTGGGGAACCGGGGAGCTGTTTTTT. This translates into CASSIWGTGELFF.

Remarks on this clonotype: This clone may be a read error of a much larger clone one base away. V usage is TRBV6-6 and J usage is TRBJ2-7; 7 nucleotides align to TRBD2. The CDR3 totals 13 residues. CDR1 is MNHNY and CDR2 is SVGAGI in the germline V gene (reference sequence). Written as DNA, the CDR3 is TGTGCCAGCGGTTACGTCGGGGGGTACGAGCAGTACTTC. It is translated as CASGYVGGYEQYF.

This clonotype was found a few times. The chain couples TRBV7-2 to TRBJ2-3; 10 bases agree with TRBD1. The CDR3 spans 15 residues. Germline CDR1 and CDR2: SGHTA and FQGNSA. With V trimmed by 7 bases and J by 3 bases, 7 bases remained unmatched. Written as DNA, the CDR3 is TGTGCCAGCATCGGGGACAGGGGACCGACAGATACGCAGTATTTT. Its protein is CASIGDRGPTDTQYF.

The genes are TRBV20-1 and TRBJ1-1; 9 bases fit TRBD1. The CDR3 is 15 residues long. Germline assignment: CDR1 DFQATT and CDR2 SNEGSKA (reference sequence). V shed 0 bases, J shed 11 bases, and the junction held 13 bases outside the gene matches. CDR3 in amino acids: CSARDGGTGIIRAFF. For the CDR3, the DNA is TGCAGTGCTAGAGACGGGGGGACAGGGATAATTCGGGCTTTCTTT.

Comment on this clonotype: This could be a read error, since a much larger clone is one nucleotide away. The CDR3 nucleotides are TGCAGTGCCACTACACCTTATACCTACGAGCAGTTCTTC. Its translation is CSATTPYTYEQFF. The rearrangement uses TRBV20-1 and TRBJ2-1, with D uncertain. V was shortened by 6 bases and J by 10 bases, with 19 bases between the two germline ends. The V gene's germline CDR1 is DFQATT and CDR2 SNEGSKA (reference sequence). The CDR3 covers 13 residues.

Of note for this clonotype: A junction boundary mismatches the germline segment, possibly from a read error. The chain carries TRBV10-3 and TRBJ2-7, with D perhaps matching TRBD1 (5 bases). Germline loops: CDR1 ENHRY, CDR2 SYGVKD. CDR3 length: 13 amino acids. In nucleotides, the CDR3 is TGTGCCATCAGTGAGGACAGAGCCTACAAGCAGTACTTC. It encodes CAISEDRAYKQYF.

This clonotype was counted between two and nine times. The V and J genes are TRBV20-1 and TRBJ2-1, with 8 bases identical to TRBD2. The ends lost 5 bases at V and 4 bases at J; junction bases unmatched: 7. Germline CDR1 reads DFQATT; CDR2 reads SNEGSKA (reference sequence). The CDR3 covers 14 residues. CDR3 region: CSAPGLGFYNEQFF. CDR3 DNA: TGCAGTGCTCCGGGACTAGGATTTTACAATGAGCAGTTCTTC.

The chain combines TRBV19 with TRBJ1-2, with D hard to call. CDR3 size: 13 residues. Trimming pared 5 bases from V and 8 bases from J, leaving 15 bases between. Germline lookup yields CDR1 LNHDA and CDR2 SQIVND (reference sequence). CDR3 DNA: TGTGCCAGTAGTTATGGCTTCACCAGGGGCTACACCTTC. Translation gives CASSYGFTRGYTF.

Comment on this clonotype: The junction differs from germline at one of its ends, possibly a read error. The V gene is TRBV7-2, the J gene TRBJ2-7; 9 nucleotides match TRBD2. Germline V gene sequence: CDR1 SGHTA, CDR2 FQGNSA. The CDR3 sequence is 14 residues long. CDR3 coding DNA: TGTGCCAGCAGCTTCTTAGCGGGAGCCAGGGAGCAGTGCTTC. Amino acid sequence: CASSFLAGAREQCF.

This clonotype was picked up a small number of times. The chain has TRBV20-1 and TRBJ2-5; D perhaps matches TRBD2 (6 bases). The V gene's germline CDR1 is DFQATT and CDR2 SNEGSKA (reference sequence). CDR3 size: 15 residues. Trimming cost V 3 bases and J 8 bases, with 22 bases left between them. The CDR3 sequence is CSASLNFGSSDTQYF. CDR3 DNA: TGCAGTGCTAGTTTGAATTTCGGGTCTAGCGATACCCAGTACTTC.

V usage is TRBV7-9 and J usage is TRBJ2-5; 12 bases agree with TRBD2. Germline CDR1 SEHNR, CDR2 FQNEAQ (reference sequence). The length of the CDR3 is 16 residues. With 5 bases clipped from V and 1 base from J, the junction kept 5 bases outside the gene matches. CDR3 bases: TGTGCCAGCAGCCCACCGGGACTAGCGGGCCAAGAGACCCAGTACTTC. This translates into CASSPPGLAGQETQYF.

In regard to this clonotype: A read error may be the cause here, since a much bigger clone is one base away. The genes are TRBV20-1 and TRBJ2-1; D might be TRBD1 (5 bases). The CDR3 covers 13 residues. Trimming removed 0 bases at V and 9 bases at J, with 12 bases between. CDR1 is DFQATT, CDR2 SNEGSKA, per germline (reference sequence). CDR3 in DNA: TGCAGTGCTAGAGACCCTAGGGGCATTGAGCAGTTCTTC. The encoded protein is CSARDPRGIEQFF.

The table lists this clonotype with many counts. The chain links TRBV4-1 to TRBJ1-5; D not certain. The germline V and J ends were trimmed by 0 bases and 7 bases, with 10 bases remaining between them. CDR1 MGHRA and CDR2 YSYEKL come from the germline V gene. CDR3 length: 14 residues. The CDR3 here is CASSQETRGQPQHF. CDR3 coding DNA: TGCGCCAGCAGCCAAGAGACTCGAGGACAGCCCCAGCATTTT.